This T cell receptor beta chain was recovered during a study of beta chain features in type 1 diabetes. Study background: The examined sorted cells totaled some 99 million across samples.

By way of CD45RO/CCR7/CD25/CD127/CD95/CD27, the CD4+ regulatory, stem cell-like memory, central memory and naive cells were sorted. Broader study findings: Type 1 diabetes patients had VDJ junctions that carried fewer insertions and more deletions. Researchers reported that naive, central memory and Treg TCRB repertoires appeared more similar in patients than in healthy donors. Moderate but significant shortening of TCRB CDR3s was recorded in all four CD4+ subsets from Type 1 diabetes patients.

Only a few counts were recorded for this clone. Its cognate antigen is unknown. CDR1 and CDR2 from the germline V gene are MNHEY and SVGAGI. CDR3 length equals 14 residues. After removal of 6 bases from V and 5 bases from J, the junction contained 7 bases not matched to a gene. As every portion of the isolated RNA was reverse transcribed, the sequencing read expressed TCRB transcripts. Libraries were prepared by immunoSEQ multiplex PCR; TCRdb keeps only in-frame clonotypes and omits some of them. The sample holds under 300,000 clones, roughly 10% seen once. The chain carries TRBV6-5 and TRBJ2-1; 7 nucleotides align to TRBD1. Sequenced: naive CD4+ T cells from blood. The receptor was derived from a man aged 30 to 39 with type 1 diabetes. The CDR3 DNA follows: TGTGCCAGCAGGAGGACAGGCAAGGACAATGAGCAGTTCTTC. Translated, it gives CASRRTGKDNEQFF.